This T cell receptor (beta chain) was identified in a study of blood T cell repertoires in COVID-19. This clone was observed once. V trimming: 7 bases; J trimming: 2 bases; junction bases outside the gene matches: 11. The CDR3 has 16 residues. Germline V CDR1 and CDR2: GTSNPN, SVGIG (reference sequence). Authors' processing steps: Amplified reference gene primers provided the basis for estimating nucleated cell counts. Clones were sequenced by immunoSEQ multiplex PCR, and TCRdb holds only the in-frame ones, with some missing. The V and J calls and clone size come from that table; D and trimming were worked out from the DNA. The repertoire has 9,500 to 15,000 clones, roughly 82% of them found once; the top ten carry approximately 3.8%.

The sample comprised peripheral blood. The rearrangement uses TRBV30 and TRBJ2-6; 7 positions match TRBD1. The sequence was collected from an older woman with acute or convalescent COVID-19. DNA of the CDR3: TGTGCCTTAATGACAGGGAGTTCCACTGGGGCCAACGTCCTGACTTTC. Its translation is CALMTGSSTGANVLTF. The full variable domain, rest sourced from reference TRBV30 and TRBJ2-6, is SQTIHQWPATLVQPVGSPLSLECTVEGTSNPNLYWYRQAAGRGLQLLFYSVGIGQISSEVPQNLSASRPQDRQFILSSKKLLLSDSGFYLCALMTGSSTGANVLTFGAGSRLTVL.